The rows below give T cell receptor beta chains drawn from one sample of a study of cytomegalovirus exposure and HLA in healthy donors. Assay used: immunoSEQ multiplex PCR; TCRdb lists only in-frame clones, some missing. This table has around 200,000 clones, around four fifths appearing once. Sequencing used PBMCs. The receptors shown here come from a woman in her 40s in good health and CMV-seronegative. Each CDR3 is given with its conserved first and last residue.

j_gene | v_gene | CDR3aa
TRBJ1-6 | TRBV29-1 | CSVEGQGDVANSPLHF
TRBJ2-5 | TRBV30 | CACSLGGSETQYF
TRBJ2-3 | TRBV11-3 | CASGEGQLTDTQYF
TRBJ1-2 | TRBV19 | CASSFIDRECDYTF
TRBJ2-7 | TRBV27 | CASSWTGALEQYF
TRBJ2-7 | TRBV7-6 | CASSLAREQYF
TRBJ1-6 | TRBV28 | CASKPPTDLNSYNSPLHF
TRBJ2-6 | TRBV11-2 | CASSLNKWDSSGANVLTF
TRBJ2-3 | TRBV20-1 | CSAPNGVTQYF
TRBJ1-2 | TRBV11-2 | CASSLRRGNYGYTF
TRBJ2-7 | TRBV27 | CASSVGLAGVYEQYF
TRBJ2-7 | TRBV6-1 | CASSVDRSSYEQYF
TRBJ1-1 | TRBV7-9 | CASSPGTDYTEAFF
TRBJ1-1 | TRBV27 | CASSLGTGSRGTEAFF
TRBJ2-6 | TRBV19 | CASSIGTGVSGANVLTF
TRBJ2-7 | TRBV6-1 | CASSSGLAGEQYF
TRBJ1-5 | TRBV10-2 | CASSETPGGQPQHF
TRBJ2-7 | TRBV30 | CAWSHYEQYF
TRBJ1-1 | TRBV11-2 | CASSLYTVVAEAFF
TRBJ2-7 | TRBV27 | CASSFRTGGAYEQYF
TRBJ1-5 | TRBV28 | CASSLSTGLNQPQHF
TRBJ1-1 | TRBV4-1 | CASSQTQGSGNTEAFF
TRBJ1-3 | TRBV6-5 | CASSYFPTGGNTIYF
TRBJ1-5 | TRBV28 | CASSLLNQPQHF
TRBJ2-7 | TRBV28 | CASSPPGLDFNEQYF
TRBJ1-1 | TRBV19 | CASSMGGTEAFF
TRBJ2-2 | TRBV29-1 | CSDQARGTGELFF
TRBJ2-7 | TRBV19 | CASSKAGFRSYEQYF
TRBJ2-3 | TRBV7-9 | CASSSDSWGDTQYF
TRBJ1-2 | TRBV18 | CASSLTGQGAYGYTF
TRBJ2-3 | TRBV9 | CASSAAGGGAFDTQYF
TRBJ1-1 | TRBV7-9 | CASSLVQGTEAFF
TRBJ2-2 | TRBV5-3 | CARSLDDLAGVTGELFF
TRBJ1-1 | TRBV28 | CASSLGGTGSPEAFF
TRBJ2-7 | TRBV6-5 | CASSRRGGTYEQYF
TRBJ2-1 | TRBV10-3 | CAIGGQVSYNEQFF
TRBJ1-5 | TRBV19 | CASSWDSSNQPQHF
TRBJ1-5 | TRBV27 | CASSRTGYNQPQHF